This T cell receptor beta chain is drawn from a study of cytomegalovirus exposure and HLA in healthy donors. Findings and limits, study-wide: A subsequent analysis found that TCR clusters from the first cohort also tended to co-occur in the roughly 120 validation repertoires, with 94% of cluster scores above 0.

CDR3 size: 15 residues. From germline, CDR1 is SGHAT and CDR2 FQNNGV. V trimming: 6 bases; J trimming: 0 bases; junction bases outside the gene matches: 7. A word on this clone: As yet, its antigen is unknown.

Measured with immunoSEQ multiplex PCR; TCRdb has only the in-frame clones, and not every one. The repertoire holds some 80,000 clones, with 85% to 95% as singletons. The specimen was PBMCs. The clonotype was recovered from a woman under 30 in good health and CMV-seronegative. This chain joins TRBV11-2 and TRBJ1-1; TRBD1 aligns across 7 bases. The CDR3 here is CASRTRQGLNTEAFF. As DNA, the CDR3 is TGTGCCAGCAGGACTAGACAGGGATTGAACACTGAAGCTTTCTTT.